Listed below are T cell receptor beta chains from one sample, sequenced in a study of blood T cell repertoires in COVID-19. TCRdb's table, derived via immunoSEQ multiplex PCR, lists solely in-frame clones and lacks some. This table has approximately 150,000 clones, about four fifths appearing once. Input material: peripheral blood. The receptors stem from a woman aged 55 to 70 with COVID-19, enrolled during active disease. The conserved cysteine and the conserved F or W are not part of the CDR3 here. The order of the fields is V gene, CDR3 protein.

v_gene: TRBV3-1/TRBV3-2; CDR3aa: ASSPMPGSEQF
v_gene: TRBV11-3; CDR3aa: ASSLRGQTGELF
v_gene: TRBV7-9; CDR3aa: ASSSTGAGELF
v_gene: TRBV5-1; CDR3aa: ATSPGRRAEAF
v_gene: TRBV7-9; CDR3aa: ASSSIAGGSTGELF
v_gene: TRBV5-4; CDR3aa: ASSLQQTQGSEQF
v_gene: TRBV5-1; CDR3aa: ASSLDGQHYGYT
v_gene: TRBV4-2; CDR3aa: ASSQHPQREQYEQF
v_gene: TRBV30; CDR3aa: AGQVLNTGELF
v_gene: TRBV28; CDR3aa: ASRIRPGQPQH
v_gene: TRBV7-2; CDR3aa: ASSQPSRDRATEAF
v_gene: TRBV10-2; CDR3aa: ASKGASGGYEQY
v_gene: TRBV28; CDR3aa: ASSSPQGALDTQY
v_gene: TRBV30; CDR3aa: ALQGEETQY
v_gene: TRBV11-2; CDR3aa: ASSLATGGGTDTQY
v_gene: TRBV5-6; CDR3aa: ASSLHHLVGTSGENIQY
v_gene: TRBV12-2; CDR3aa: ASRPQGYLYEQY
v_gene: TRBV24-1; CDR3aa: ATSDPRGAGVPDEQF
v_gene: TRBV30; CDR3aa: AWSHRGLYGNTIY
v_gene: TRBV2; CDR3aa: ASSEFGAREGNTIY
v_gene: TRBV11-2; CDR3aa: ASRTDSSGNTIY
v_gene: TRBV6-5; CDR3aa: ASSNPGGGQPQH
v_gene: TRBV19; CDR3aa: ASSPRTSGSSTKNIQY
v_gene: TRBV29-1; CDR3aa: SVGDRSSAEAF
v_gene: TRBV18; CDR3aa: ASSPRGGIRGETQY
v_gene: TRBV5-1; CDR3aa: ASSLVGRINTEAF
v_gene: TRBV21-1; CDR3aa: ASSKGYRGTLRQDSYNEQF
v_gene: TRBV6-5; CDR3aa: ASSRDSYNQPQH
v_gene: TRBV23-1; CDR3aa: ASSQSPGGRGYGYT
v_gene: TRBV12-3/TRBV12-4; CDR3aa: ASAWTRGTEAF